Given below is one TCR beta chain in context. Its binding antigen is unknown. No much larger clone is present one base from it, and per-base qualities are unavailable. Each collaborating institution followed its own protocols to collect whole blood in K2EDTA tubes. For TCRbeta analysis, collaborator samples were shipped as frozen whole blood, as isolated PBMCs, or as DNA extracted from either sample type. The record originates from a study of blood T cell repertoires in COVID-19 (dated by TCRdb to about 2020). In the study overall: The collaborator samples originated in the United States, Italy and Spain and spanned the acute and convalescent phases of COVID-19. The prospective study material was composed of cDNA or gDNA derived from T cells, B-cell-depleted T cells, or PBMCs. Deeply sampled blood TCRbeta repertoires from subjects exposed to, actively infected with, or recovered from COVID-19 were included in the dataset. The repertoires were released in a freely available public database intended as a resource for research on the immune response to SARS-CoV-2. Samples were obtained from the ongoing ImmuneRACE study (first 160 participants) and from over 1,000 subjects provided by 6 global collaborators. A de-identified subject ID, COVID-19 status, age in years and sex were almost always included in the sample metadata. Where available, HLA class I and class II types were taken from metadata supplied by the sample provider and were not determined by assay-based typing. Summary of the overall study and its limitations: The quantity of clinical and demographic metadata differed by source and by participant and was supplied without curation.

TCRbeta CDR3 regions were amplified from genomic DNA by means of the immunoSEQ Assay, a bias-controlled multiplex PCR. Turning to the authors' computational methods: The number of nucleated cells in each sample was estimated by amplification of reference gene primers within the assay. To quantify the absolute abundance of each unique TCRbeta CDR3 rearrangement, sequence reads were collapsed and filtered. Productive Simpson clonality was computed per sample as the square root of Simpson's diversity index over productive rearrangements. Held by TCRdb, this immuneACCESS table contains in-frame sequences only and omits some clones. Under half of the omission traces to an unresolved V gene where checked; the cause of the rest is unknown. V, J and clone size were drawn from that table, and D and trimming were deduced from the DNA. For this sample the table gives about 240,000 clones, of which about 84% were detected only once. Around 12% of the sample is in the top ten clones.

From the germline V gene, CDR1 is SQVTM and CDR2 is ANQGSEA. At the junction V is shortened by 6 bases and J by 6 bases, with 10 bases in between. Its CDR3 holds 11 amino acids, cysteine through phenylalanine. Only the CDR3 DNA stays, 33 bases, in frame from base 1. The chain joins TRBV29-1 to TRBJ2-3, and perhaps TRBD1 as D gene, on 6 matching bases. The TCR was taken from an elderly man with acute or convalescent COVID-19. The sequencing sample was made of peripheral blood. The DNA sequence follows: TGCAGCGTGGACAGAATGGATACGCAGTATTTT. It translates as CSVDRMDTQYF.